These 21 T cell receptor beta chains originate from one sample sequenced in a study of T cell responses to AZD1222 COVID-19 vaccine. TCRdb's copy holds only in-frame clones and misses some; the assay was immunoSEQ multiplex PCR. Here the sample spans 120,000 or so clones, roughly 87% being singletons. The sequencing here drew on peripheral blood, taken on day 0 of AZD1222 vaccination. The receptors come from an adult in good health.

This chain connects TRBV1 to TRBJ2-3; TRBD2, as called in the table, went unchecked against the DNA. TRBV1 is labeled a pseudogene. The CDR3 is made up of 17 amino acids. CDR3 amino acids: CTSSQARLASYTDTQYF. The CDR3 nucleotides are TGCACCAGCAGCCAAGCCAGACTAGCGAGCTACACAGATACGCAGTATTTT.

The chain is built from TRBV6-5 and TRBJ2-5; no reliable D call. Trimming took off 0 bases at V and 5 bases at J, with 13 bases between the two ends. Germline CDR1 and CDR2: MNHEY and SVGAGI. This CDR3 is built from 15 residues. CDR3 amino acids: CASSYSRLESETQYF. The DNA for the CDR3 is TGTGCCAGCAGTTACTCGAGGTTGGAGAGTGAGACCCAGTACTTC.

This clone was counted a single time. The chain has TRBV7-9 and TRBJ2-7, with D possibly being TRBD2 (5 bases). The CDR3 covers 16 residues. Germline CDR1 SEHNR, CDR2 FQNEAQ (reference sequence). V was pared by 3 bases and J by 0 bases, with 15 bases between. The CDR3 DNA reads as TGTGCCAGCAGCTTTGTGTCCGGACGGGACTCCTACGAGCAGTACTTC. Its protein product is CASSFVSGRDSYEQYF. Combining the CDR3 with reference TRBV7-9 and TRBJ2-7 gives the whole variable domain DTGVSQNPRHKITKRGQNVTFRCDPISEHNRLYWYRQTLGQGPEFLTYFQNEAQLEKSRLLSDRFSAERPKGSFSTLEIQRTEQGDSAMYLCASSFVSGRDSYEQYFGPGTRLTVT.

V and J are TRBV7-8 and TRBJ1-1; D not resolved. Per germline, CDR1 SGHVS and CDR2 FQNEAQ. V gave up 2 bases and J gave up 5 bases, with 9 bases separating them. CDR3 length: 13 residues. The CDR3 sequence is CASSLTLRTEAFF. The CDR3 DNA follows: TGTGCCAGCAGCTTAACCCTTAGGACTGAAGCTTTCTTT. Full variable domain (remainder filled in from reference TRBV7-8 and TRBJ1-1): GAGVSQSPRYKVAKRGQDVALRCDPISGHVSLFWYQQALGQGPEFLTYFQNEAQLDKSGLPSDRFFAERPEGSVSTLKIQRTQQEDSAVYLCASSLTLRTEAFFGQGTRLTVV.

V and J are TRBV5-6 and TRBJ2-7; D is possibly TRBD1 (6 bases). Trimming took 1 base from V and 0 from J, leaving 11 bases between them. The CDR3 is 15 amino acids. Germline V gives CDR1 SGHDT, CDR2 YYEEEE. The CDR3 loop is CASSLLDRSSYEQYF. The CDR3 DNA is TGTGCCAGCAGCTTGCTAGACAGGAGCTCCTACGAGCAGTACTTC.

The chain has TRBV29-1 and TRBJ2-7; 8 bases match TRBD1. J was trimmed by 3 bases and V by 6 bases; bases with no gene match: 10. This CDR3 has 14 amino acids. Germline loops: CDR1 SQVTM, CDR2 ANQGSEA. CDR3 residues: CSVDTGQGSYEQYF. The CDR3 DNA follows: TGCAGCGTCGATACTGGACAGGGCAGCTACGAGCAGTACTTC.

The chain couples TRBV3-1 (or the pseudogene TRBV3-2) to TRBJ2-1, with 14 bases matching TRBD2. The V gene end was trimmed by 4 bases and the J gene end by 0 bases; junction bases not matched to a gene: 8. Per the germline V gene, CDR1 is LGHDT and CDR2 is YNNKEL (reference sequence). The CDR3 covers 19 residues. The CDR3 bases are TGTGCCAGCAGCCCGGGGACTAGCGGGGGTCCCCTCTCCTACAATGAGCAGTTCTTC. Its protein product is CASSPGTSGGPLSYNEQFF.

V is TRBV15 and J is TRBJ2-7; possibly TRBD2 for D (5 bases). With 2 bases removed from V and 2 bases from J, the gap between germline ends came to 13 bases. CDR1 LNHNV and CDR2 YYDKDF come from the germline V gene (reference sequence). The CDR3 loop spans 15 amino acids. The DNA of the CDR3 is TGTGCCACCAGCAGATGGCTTTCGGGGACCTACGAGCAGTACTTC. This sequence encodes CATSRWLSGTYEQYF.

This chain uses TRBV28 with TRBJ2-5; maybe TRBD2 (6 bases). V lost 2 bases to trimming and J lost 2 bases, with 15 bases between them. Germline lookup yields CDR1 MDHEN and CDR2 SYDVKM. CDR3 length: 16 residues. Here the CDR3 reads CASSLDASALQETQYF. CDR3 bases: TGTGCCAGCAGTTTAGATGCTAGCGCGCTACAAGAGACCCAGTACTTC.

The rearrangement links TRBV11-3 to TRBJ2-2, with TRBD2 identical over 8 bases. This CDR3 is 15 amino acids long. Germline V gene lookup returns CDR1 SGHNT and CDR2 YENEEA. Trimming took 5 bases from V and 4 from J; bases not matched to a gene: 6. For the CDR3, the DNA is TGTGCCAGCAGCCCCCTAGCGGGTGGCACCGGGGAGCTGTTTTTT. This gives the protein CASSPLAGGTGELFF.

The rearrangement links TRBV27 to TRBJ1-2, with TRBD1 matching over 8 bases. Per germline, CDR1 MNHEY and CDR2 SMNVEV (reference sequence). J was trimmed by 4 bases and V by 3 bases; bases with no gene match: 4. This CDR3 spans 14 amino acids. In nucleotides, the CDR3 is TGTGCCAGCAGTTTGGCTGGGACAGGCTATGGCTACACCTTC. Its protein is CASSLAGTGYGYTF.

This rearrangement joins TRBV3-1 (or the pseudogene TRBV3-2) to TRBJ2-7, with D perhaps TRBD1 (5 bases). There are 14 residues in the CDR3. The V and J ends lost 5 bases and 1 base respectively, with 12 bases between them. From germline, CDR1 is LGHDT and CDR2 YNNKEL (reference sequence). CDR3 in amino acids: CASSMRRVSYEQYF. As DNA, the CDR3 is TGTGCCAGCAGCATGCGCAGGGTTTCCTACGAGCAGTACTTC.

This clone occurred a few times. The V gene is TRBV24-1, the J gene TRBJ1-2, with D perhaps matching TRBD1 (6 bases). This CDR3 region has 14 residues. Trimming pared 2 bases from V and 7 bases from J, leaving 13 bases between. Germline V gives CDR1 KGHDR, CDR2 SFDVKD. In nucleotides, the CDR3 is TGTGCCACCAGTGATTCCCGGACAGTTTCTGGCTACACCTTC. This sequence encodes CATSDSRTVSGYTF.

CDR3 residues: CASSVIALSNEQFF. The CDR3 DNA follows: TGTGCCAGCAGCGTAATAGCGTTGAGTAATGAGCAGTTCTTC. This chain uses TRBV9 with TRBJ2-1, with TRBD2 as a possible D gene (5 bases). Germline CDR1 reads SGDLS; CDR2 reads YYNGEE. The length of the CDR3 is 14 residues. V lost 1 base to trimming and J lost 7 bases, with 12 bases between them. The full variable domain, with the rest looked up from reference TRBV9 and TRBJ2-1, is DSGVTQTPKHLITATGQRVTLRCSPRSGDLSVYWYQQSLDQGLQFLIQYYNGEERAKGNILERFSAQQFPDLHSELNLSSLELGDSALYFCASSVIALSNEQFFGPGTRLTVL.

This chain joins TRBV19 and TRBJ2-7; D is perhaps TRBD1 or TRBD2 (6 bases each). Germline V gives CDR1 LNHDA, CDR2 SQIVND (reference sequence). This CDR3 region has 14 residues. V lost 6 bases, J lost 4 bases, and 16 bases lay in between. This chain's CDR3 is CASRALGGTYEQYF. CDR3 DNA: TGTGCCAGTAGGGCCTTAGGGGGGACGTACGAGCAGTACTTC.

This rearrangement joins TRBV28 to TRBJ1-1, with 8 bases lining up with TRBD1. V lost 5 bases to trimming and J lost 6 bases; unmatched junction nucleotides: 11. From germline, CDR1 is MDHEN and CDR2 SYDVKM. The CDR3 is 15 residues long. Here the CDR3 reads CASSPWTGKVSEAFF. CDR3 bases: TGTGCCAGCAGTCCCTGGACAGGGAAGGTCTCTGAAGCTTTCTTT.

The chain is built from TRBV11-2 and TRBJ1-1; D ambiguous. The CDR3 sequence is 13 residues long. Germline values: CDR1 SGHAT, CDR2 FQNNGV. The germline V and J ends were trimmed by 1 base and 2 bases, with 5 bases remaining between them. CDR3 sequence reads: CASSLGGNTEAFF. The CDR3 DNA sequence: TGTGCCAGCAGCTTAGGGGGAAACACTGAAGCTTTCTTT.

The gene calls are TRBV5-4 and TRBJ2-1; no firm D call. With 5 bases removed from V and 0 bases from J, the gap between germline ends came to 6 bases. This CDR3 region has 13 residues. Germline values: CDR1 SGHNT, CDR2 YYREEE (reference sequence). The CDR3: CASRASSYNEQFF. DNA for the CDR3: TGTGCCAGCAGAGCCAGCTCCTACAATGAGCAGTTCTTC. The full variable domain, rest sourced from reference TRBV5-4 and TRBJ2-1, is ETGVTQSPTHLIKTRGQQVTLRCSSQSGHNTVSWYQQALGQGPQFIFQYYREEENGRGNFPPRFSGLQFPNYSSELNVNALELDDSALYLCASRASSYNEQFFGPGTRLTVL.

The chain couples TRBV5-6 to TRBJ2-2; D gene unclear. The CDR3 covers 14 residues. Germline loops: CDR1 SGHDT, CDR2 YYEEEE. The V and J ends lost 3 bases and 4 bases respectively, with 10 bases between them. CDR3 sequence: CASSSFYGTGELFF. The CDR3 DNA reads as TGTGCCAGCAGCTCGTTTTATGGCACCGGGGAGCTGTTTTTT.

The rearrangement uses TRBV7-2 and TRBJ1-2; 8 positions match TRBD1. V lost 7 bases to trimming and J lost 1 base; unmatched junction nucleotides: 8. CDR3 length: 15 amino acids. Per germline, CDR1 SGHTA and CDR2 FQGNSA. This CDR3 is CASTQGANLNYGYTF. The DNA of the CDR3 is TGTGCCAGCACCCAGGGGGCCAACCTTAACTATGGCTACACCTTC.

The V and J genes are TRBV7-9 and TRBJ2-5; perhaps TRBD2 as D (5 bases). The CDR3 sequence is 14 residues long. The V gene lost 5 bases and the J gene lost 1 base, with 11 bases spanning the gap. Per the germline V gene, CDR1 is SEHNR and CDR2 is FQNEAQ (reference sequence). The DNA for the CDR3 is TGTGCCAGCAGCGCGGGCCAGTTCCAAGAGACCCAGTACTTC. Protein: CASSAGQFQETQYF.